Following are 16 T cell receptor gamma chains from one sample sequenced in a study of γδ T cells in repeated Plasmodium falciparum infection. TCRdb reran clone calling via CATT on the multiplex PCR reads. The sample lists over 25,000 gamma-chain clones, 3% occurring once. Vgamma9/Vdelta2+ and Vdelta2-negative gammadelta T cells were flow-sorted from PBMC for bulk sequencing. Sequences were obtained from gamma-delta T cells from blood. The receptors originated from a pool of human donors (malaria-infected and uninfected, not separated).

This clone was seen more than once but under ten times. A single base is all that separates this from a far larger clone, so a read error is likely. The DNA is left out, because the CDR3 cannot be placed on it with certainty; the CDR3 is given as TCRdb lists it. The sample holds other DNA sequences that translate to the same CDR3. The J gene is uncalled and the V gene is TRGV2. Counting both end residues, the CDR3 totals 30 amino acids. Germline CDR1 EGSNGY, CDR2 YDSYNSKV. CDR3 region: CATWDGAIRNSLAVEQHLLSQVSIGRIQHF.

This clone was seen many times. The protein TCRdb gives is from a much larger clone and does not agree with this DNA's translation at residue 11, likely a read error; the protein shown here comes from the DNA. The V gene is given as TRGV4, and no J gene call is available. Germline CDR1 reads EGSTGY; CDR2 reads YDSYTSSV. The CDR3 runs 13 residues. CDR3 region: CATWVPNYYKNLF. CDR3 nucleotides: TGTGCCACCTGGGTACCGAATTATTATAAGAATCTCTTT.

In regard to this clone: A far larger clone is one base from this, pointing to a likely read error. Different DNA sequences within this sample yield the same CDR3. The rearrangement joins TRGV9 to TRGJ1 or TRGJ2. Assignment of the J gene here rests on matching the DNA to germline, because TCRdb gives none. V lost 2 bases, J lost 7 bases, and 8 bases stayed unmatched. CDR3 size: 13 residues. CDR1 and CDR2 (germline): GITISATS, ISYDGTV (reference sequence). DNA of the CDR3: TGTGCCTTGTGGGAGGCGCCCCTATATAAGAAACTCTTT. It specifies CALWEAPLYKKLF.

This clone was found many times. The amino acid sequence in TCRdb belongs to a much larger clone and departs from this DNA's translation at residue 9, likely a sequencing read error; the sequence shown is translated from the DNA. The rearrangement uses TRGV9 and TRGJ1 or TRGJ2. The CDR3 covers 11 residues. Germline CDR1 and CDR2: GITISATS and ISYDGTV (reference sequence). The CDR3 nucleotides are TGTGCCTTGTGGGTGGGTTATAAGAGACTCTTT. Translation gives CALWVGYKRLF.

This clone was seen many times. This rearrangement joins TRGV9 to TRGJP. The J gene is absent in TCRdb and was assigned here via DNA matching to germline. V lost 0 bases, J lost 18 bases, and 17 bases stayed unmatched. Germline V lookup: CDR1 GITISATS, CDR2 ISYDGTV (reference sequence). There are 17 residues in the CDR3. The CDR3, as DNA: TGTGCCTTGTGGGAGGTGCGGGTATGGAGTTGGGCAAAAATCAAGGTATTT. This sequence encodes CALWEVRVWSWAKIKVF.

This clone has at least ten counts. TCRdb records a much larger clone's protein for this DNA, with a difference at residue 5 that likely arises from a read error; the protein given is the translation of the DNA. The gene calls are TRGV4 and TRGJ1 or TRGJ2. The CDR3 runs 14 residues. Per germline, CDR1 EGSTGY and CDR2 YDSYTSSV. The CDR3 loop is CATWNGPRRYKKLF. The CDR3 DNA sequence: TGTGCCACCTGGAATGGGCCTCGTCGTTATAAGAAACTCTTT.

This clone was observed at least ten times. Since a far larger clone is one base different, this is likely a read error. Different DNA sequences within this sample yield the same CDR3. The chain is built from TRGV9 and TRGJP. No J gene is reported in TCRdb; it was inferred here by comparing the DNA with germline. This CDR3 spans 18 amino acids. In germline, CDR1 is GITISATS, CDR2 ISYDGTV (reference sequence). CDR3 loop: CALWEVRGEELGKKIKVF. The CDR3 nucleotides are TGTGCCTTGTGGGAGGTTCGAGGGGAAGAGTTGGGCAAAAAGATCAAGGTATTT.

This clone was seen a few times. TCRdb's protein, taken from a much larger clone, differs from this DNA's translation at residue 8, likely owing to a read error; the protein displayed comes from the DNA. The chain combines TRGV9 with TRGJ1 or TRGJ2. TCRdb gives no J gene; it was assigned here by matching the DNA to germline. Trimming cost V 4 bases and J 5 bases; bases outside gene matches: 14. This CDR3 region has 15 residues. From germline, CDR1 is GITISATS and CDR2 ISYDGTV (reference sequence). The CDR3 loop reads CALWDRLLGNYKKLF. The CDR3 DNA follows: TGTGCCTTGTGGGACCGCCTGCTAGGGAATTATAAGAAACTCTTT.

By its share, this clone is medium-sized. This sample also contains other DNA sequences that code for the same CDR3. The chain couples TRGV4 to TRGJ1 or TRGJ2. Unmatched junction bases numbered 19, after V lost 5 bases and J lost 0 bases. CDR3 length equals 18 residues. Germline V gene sequence: CDR1 EGSTGY, CDR2 YDSYTSSV. CDR3 sequence: CATWGVGVDGVNYYKKLF. The CDR3 coding sequence is TGTGCCACCTGGGGAGTGGGGGTTGATGGAGTGAATTATTATAAGAAACTCTTT.

The sample holds many counts of this clone. A read error is likely here: a far larger clone is one base away. The sample contains more than one DNA sequence encoding this CDR3. V is TRGV4 and J is TRGJ1 or TRGJ2. Germline CDR1 reads EGSTGY; CDR2 reads YDSYTSSV. This CDR3 is built from 13 residues. The CDR3 loop reads CATWVLYYYKKLF. The CDR3 coding sequence is TGTGCCACCTGGGTACTATATTATTATAAGAAGCTCTTT.

In its sample, this clone was seen many times. Since a far larger clone is one base different, this is likely a read error. Other DNA variants within this sample encode the same CDR3. The J gene has no call, while the V gene is TRGV4. In germline, CDR1 is EGSTGY, CDR2 YDSYTSSV. CDR3 length: 14 residues. CDR3 DNA: TGTGCCACCTGGGATGGGCCTCGTCGTTATAAAAAACTCTTT. Encoded protein: CATWDGPRRYKKLF.

This clone has a count of ten or more. This DNA translates differently at residue 8 from the TCRdb protein, which is that of a much larger clone; a read error is likely, and the protein shown is the DNA's own translation. This sample includes further DNA sequences coding for the same CDR3. The gene calls are TRGV9 and TRGJP. TCRdb supplies no J gene; here it was assigned by aligning the nucleotide sequence to germline. Germline CDR1 GITISATS, CDR2 ISYDGTV (reference sequence). The junction had 6 bases not matched to a gene; V was cut back by 0 bases and J by 7 bases. This CDR3 spans 17 amino acids. CDR3 loop: CALWEVPSELGKKIKVF. DNA of the CDR3: TGTGCCTTGTGGGAGGTGCCGTCGGAGTTGGGCAAAAAAATCAAGGTATTT.

The sample holds many counts of this clone. With a far larger clone one base away, a read error is the likely cause. V and J are TRGV9 and TRGJ1 or TRGJ2. CDR3 length: 13 amino acids. Germline CDR1 GITISATS, CDR2 ISYDGTV (reference sequence). The CDR3, as DNA: TGTGCCCTGTGGGAGGTGCAGGAATATAAGAAACTCTTT. Translating gives CALWEVQEYKKLF.

Concerning this clone: The amino acid sequence in TCRdb belongs to a much larger clone and departs from this DNA's translation at residue 10, likely a sequencing read error; the sequence shown is translated from the DNA. Other DNA sequences in the sample encode the same CDR3. The CDR3 DNA reads as TGTGCCTTGTGGGACCGCCTGCAAGGGAAATATAAGAAACTCTTT. Protein: CALWDRLQGKYKKLF. The chain couples TRGV9 to TRGJ1 or TRGJ2. No J gene was available from TCRdb, and it was assigned here by a germline match of the DNA. Germline CDR1 reads GITISATS; CDR2 reads ISYDGTV (reference sequence). The CDR3 covers 15 residues. V shed 4 bases, J shed 7 bases, and the junction held 16 bases outside the gene matches.

This clone was found many times. The protein in TCRdb stems from a much larger clone and differs at residue 8 from this DNA's translation, likely a read error; here the protein is translated from the DNA. The V call is TRGV9, the J call TRGJ1 or TRGJ2. Germline V gene sequence: CDR1 GITISATS, CDR2 ISYDGTV (reference sequence). With V trimmed by 2 bases and J by 3 bases, 7 bases remained unmatched. The CDR3 length is 14 residues. CDR3 in DNA: TGTGCCTTGTGGGAGGCCTTGAGTTATTATAAGAAACTCTTT. It translates to CALWEALSYYKKLF.

This clone was observed at least ten times. A far larger clone lies a single base away; this is likely a read error. Other DNA sequences in the sample encode the same CDR3. The V gene is TRGV4, the J gene TRGJ1 or TRGJ2. Here the J gene came from matching the DNA to germline, since TCRdb omits it. Germline V gene lookup returns CDR1 EGSTGY and CDR2 YDSYTSSV. The CDR3 contains 14 residues. In nucleotides, the CDR3 is TGCGCCACCTGGGACATAAGGGATTATTATAAGAAACTCTTT. Its translation is CATWDIRDYYKKLF.